This T cell receptor (beta chain) stems from a study of cytomegalovirus exposure and HLA in healthy donors. This CDR3 has 15 amino acids. Amplification used 60 Vbeta primers and 13 Jbeta primers. Clones were sequenced by immunoSEQ multiplex PCR, and TCRdb holds only the in-frame ones, with some missing. The sample holds approximately 100,000 clones, 77% seen once. This TCR derives from a man in his forties in good health and CMV-seropositive. This chain uses TRBV21-1 with TRBJ1-4. TRBV21-1 is a pseudogene locus. The sequencing input was PBMCs. This chain's CDR3 is CASSNSSGPNEKLFF. As DNA, the CDR3 is TGTGCCAGCAGCAATTCCTCGGGTCCTAATGAAAAACTGTTTTTT.